The present entry profiles one TCR beta chain with its context. Trimming left V 3 bases short and J 15 bases short, with 11 bases between. Germline V gene sequence: CDR1 MGHDK, CDR2 SYGVNS. This CDR3 comprises 11 residues. The data stem from a study of CD8 T cells in Susac syndrome. Reverse transcription used roughly 0.45 to 1 ug RNA and random hexamers. TCRdb fed the immunoSEQ multiplex PCR reads into MiXCR, producing one record per CDR3 protein. This table holds 150,000 to 200,000 distinct CDR3 sequences, around 93% found once. High-throughput TCR beta sequencing covered peripheral CD8+ and CD4+ T cells.

The sequence was collected from a human donor with multiple sclerosis. The genes are TRBV25-1 and TRBJ2-2, with D maybe TRBD2 (5 bases). Sequenced input: CD4+ T cells from PBMCs. CDR3 amino acids: CASSDTWGVFF. DNA of the CDR3: TGTGCCAGCAGTGACACTTGGGGAGTGTTTTTT.